This TCR beta chain was captured in a study of blood T cell repertoires in COVID-19 (dated by TCRdb to 2018 to 2020). Regarding the complete study: Collaborator samples came from the United States, Italy and Spain and covered acute and convalescent phases of COVID-19. The repertoires were released in a freely available public database meant as a resource for research on the immune response to SARS-CoV-2. The sample metadata nearly always contained a de-identified subject ID, COVID-19 status, age in years and sex. The samples were drawn from two sources: the first 160 participants of the ongoing ImmuneRACE study, and over 1,000 subjects contributed by 6 global collaborators. Where available, HLA class I and class II types were obtained from metadata supplied by the sample provider rather than from assay-based typing. Deeply sampled blood TCRbeta repertoires from subjects exposed to, actively infected with, or recovered from COVID-19 were included in the dataset. The prospective study material was composed of cDNA or gDNA derived from T cells, B-cell-depleted T cells, or PBMCs. Findings and caveats that apply to the study as a whole: The amount of clinical and demographic metadata varied by source and participant and was provided uncurated.

The collaborating institutions used their own protocols to collect whole blood in K2EDTA tubes. For TCRbeta analysis, collaborators shipped samples in one of three forms: frozen whole blood, isolated PBMCs, or DNA extracted from either of those sample types. Looking up the germline V gene (reference sequence) yields CDR1 SEHNR and CDR2 FQNEAQ. V is cut back by 4 bases and J by 6 bases, with 13 bases in the junction unmatched. Reading from cysteine to phenylalanine, the CDR3 counts 19 amino acids. Solely the CDR3 DNA is kept, with 57 bases framed from the first base. TCRbeta CDR3 regions were amplified from genomic DNA using the immunoSEQ Assay, a bias-controlled multiplex PCR. The study's own analysis went as follows. Nucleated cell counts per sample were estimated from amplification of reference gene primers within the assay. To quantify the absolute abundance of each unique TCRbeta CDR3 rearrangement, sequence reads were collapsed and filtered. For each sample, productive Simpson clonality was calculated by taking the square root of Simpson's diversity index across productive rearrangements. TCRdb stores this immuneACCESS table with in-frame sequences only. Part of the clones is absent; in the studies checked, under half of the shortfall reflects unresolved V genes, and no reason is known for the rest. V and J calls and clone size are as listed in that table; D and trimming were resolved from the DNA. The sample table shows about 150,000 clones, and under 95% are seen once. Around 0.55% of the sample is taken by the ten largest.

As regards this clone: Its antigen is currently not known. Within one base of it there is no much larger clone, and no base qualities were kept.

The chain links TRBV7-9 with TRBJ2-2; TRBD2 agrees with 14 junctional bases. The specimen was peripheral blood. This clonotype was obtained from a man aged 45 to 65 with acute or convalescent COVID-19. The CDR3 sequence is CASSSSSGTSGSVPGELFF. The base sequence is TGTGCCAGCAGCTCCTCGTCCGGGACTAGCGGGAGTGTCCCCGGGGAGCTGTTTTTT.